This T cell receptor beta chain originates from a study of beta chain features in type 1 diabetes. Study context: Cells sorted and examined across all samples totaled around 110,000,000.

CDR3 size: 13 residues. The V gene's germline CDR1 is MGHDK and CDR2 SYGVNS. With V trimmed by 8 bases and J by 4 bases, 7 bases remained unmatched. Of note for this clone: Its specificity is unknown.

The study's findings and limits: All four CD4+ subsets of Type 1 diabetes patients contained TCRB CDR3s that were moderately but significantly shorter.

The sequenced template was cDNA made from the entire isolated RNA. Data came from immunoSEQ multiplex PCR; TCRdb stores just in-frame clones and leaves some out. Of hundreds of thousands of clones listed, 13% were seen once; the top ten hold roughly 0.022%. The TCR originated in a man younger than 35 with type 1 diabetes. Material: naive CD4+ T cells from blood. The V call is TRBV25-1, the J call TRBJ1-1; 7 bases are shared with TRBD1. CDR3 sequence reads: CASVYRGGTEAFF. CDR3 DNA: TGTGCCAGCGTATACAGGGGAGGCACTGAAGCTTTCTTT.